This record looks at one T cell receptor beta chain sequence and its context. In the original processing: Estimation of nucleated cell counts relied on the amplification of reference gene primers. Assay: immunoSEQ multiplex PCR; the TCRdb copy retains only in-frame clones and omits some. That table supplies the V and J calls and clone size; D and trimming were determined from the DNA. The sample records 100,000 to 150,000 clones, over 80% being singletons. The data belong to a study of blood T cell repertoires in COVID-19. The overall study: Samples came from the United States, Italy and Spain, spanning acute and convalescent COVID-19. Nucleic acid was either cDNA or gDNA, and it came from T cells, B-cell-depleted T cells, or PBMCs.

This CDR3 has 14 amino acids. With V trimmed by 3 bases and J by 0 bases, 2 bases remained unmatched. Per the germline V gene, CDR1 is SGHRS and CDR2 is YFSETQ. Source material: peripheral blood. The V call is TRBV5-1, the J call TRBJ2-5, with TRBD2 matching over 7 bases. This receptor was taken from a man between 60 and 75 years old with acute or convalescent COVID-19. CDR3 in DNA: TGCGCCAGCAGCTACGGGGGGAACCAAGAGACCCAGTACTTC. It yields the protein CASSYGGNQETQYF.